This T cell receptor beta chain appears in the sequencing data of a study of cytomegalovirus exposure and HLA in healthy donors. Findings of the study overall: The study put some 160 TCR beta chains on its list as cytomegalovirus-associated. The CMV antigen specificity of a few CMV-associated chains was confirmed through in vitro analysis.

Profiled with immunoSEQ multiplex PCR; TCRdb holds only in-frame clones, not every one. The sample has some 230,000 clones; about 90% are singletons. The CDR3 totals 14 residues. CDR1 and CDR2 (germline): MNHNS, SASEGT. Trimming took off 6 bases at V and 2 bases at J, with 13 bases between the two ends. A note on this clone: Antigen unknown.

The clonotype was recovered from a woman in her late teens or twenties in good health and CMV-seronegative. Sequencing used PBMCs. The rearrangement joins TRBV6-1 to TRBJ1-2; D is undetermined. In DNA, the CDR3 is TGTGCCAGCAGAAACCCCCAGGTGAACTATGGCTACACCTTC. It specifies CASRNPQVNYGYTF.